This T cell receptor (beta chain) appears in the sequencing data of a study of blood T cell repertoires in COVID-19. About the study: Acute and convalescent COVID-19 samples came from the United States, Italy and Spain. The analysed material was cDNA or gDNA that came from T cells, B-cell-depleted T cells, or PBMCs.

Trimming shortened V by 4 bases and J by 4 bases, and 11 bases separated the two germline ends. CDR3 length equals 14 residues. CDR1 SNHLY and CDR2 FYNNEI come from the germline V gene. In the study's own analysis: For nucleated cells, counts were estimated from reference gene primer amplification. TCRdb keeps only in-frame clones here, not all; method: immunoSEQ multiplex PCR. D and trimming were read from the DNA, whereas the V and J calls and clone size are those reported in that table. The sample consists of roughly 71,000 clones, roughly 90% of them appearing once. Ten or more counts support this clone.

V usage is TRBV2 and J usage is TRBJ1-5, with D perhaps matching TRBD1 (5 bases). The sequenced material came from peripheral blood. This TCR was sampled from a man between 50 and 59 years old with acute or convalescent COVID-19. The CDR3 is CASSVERGNQPQHF. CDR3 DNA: TGTGCCAGCAGTGTCGAAAGGGGTAATCAGCCCCAGCATTTT.